This TCR beta chain was observed in a study of beta chain features in type 1 diabetes. Study-wide results and limits: Equally in patients and controls, PCR might preferentially amplify shorter templates.

This clone turned up a few times. Its specificity is not known. All of the isolated RNA was reverse transcribed, so expressed TCRB transcripts were sequenced. Only in-frame clones appear in the TCRdb table, and some are missing; sequencing was by immunoSEQ multiplex PCR. This sample carries around 500,000 clones, approximately 10% of them seen once, and the ten largest clones take roughly 0.046%. The germline V gene has CDR1 SQVTM and CDR2 ANQGSEA. With V trimmed by 5 bases and J by 4 bases, 6 bases remained unmatched. The CDR3 loop spans 13 amino acids. CD45RO/CCR7/CD25/CD127/CD95/CD27 sorting isolated CD4+ naive, central memory, regulatory and stem cell-like memory cells.

The receptor comes from a woman aged 18 to 35 in good health. This chain connects TRBV29-1 to TRBJ1-1, with TRBD1 matching over 8 bases. Material for sequencing was naive CD4+ T cells from blood. The CDR3 nucleotides are TGCAGCGTTCCCCAGGGGGCAGGCACTGAAGCTTTCTTT. Amino acids: CSVPQGAGTEAFF.